Presented here are 8 T cell receptor beta chains from one specimen sequenced in a study of early T cells in non-severe SARS-CoV-2 infection. TCRdb independently ran MiXCR on the 5' RACE reads; one entry per CDR3 protein. Of some 96,000 distinct CDR3 sequences detected, around 13% appear once; the ten largest clones hold 2% to 2.5%. Specimen: whole blood. All receptors derive from an adult who was a healthcare worker with PCR-confirmed SARS-CoV-2 infection or an uninfected control (not recorded which).

This clonotype is labeled medium-sized. J is TRBJ2-1 and V is TRBV6-2 or TRBV6-3; D possibly uses TRBD1 or TRBD2 (5 bases each). The CDR3 extends over 15 amino acids. V was clipped by 8 bases and J by 2 bases, with 16 bases between them. Germline V CDR1 and CDR2: MNHEY, SVGEGT. The CDR3 sequence: CASSLGLAAYNEQFF. CDR3 coding DNA: TGTGCCAGCTCGCTGGGGCTAGCAGCCTACAATGAGCAGTTCTTC.

V and J are TRBV6-6 and TRBJ1-1, with no clear D. Germline CDR1 is MNHNY and CDR2 is SVGAGI (reference sequence). Trimming removed 7 bases at V and 0 bases at J, with 9 bases between. The CDR3 covers 13 residues. CDR3 sequence reads: CASNALMNTEAFF. CDR3 DNA sequence: TGTGCCAGCAACGCTTTGATGAACACTGAAGCTTTCTTT.

This clonotype was detected many times. The gene calls are TRBV7-2 and TRBJ2-5; no clear D gene. Germline CDR1 and CDR2: SGHTA and FQGNSA. Trimming removed 2 bases from V and 0 bases from J, with 4 bases in between. The CDR3 extends over 13 amino acids. The CDR3 loop reads CASSLRNQETQYF. Here the CDR3 DNA reads TGTGCCAGCAGCTTACGGAACCAAGAGACCCAGTACTTC.

This clonotype has a handful of counts. The gene calls are TRBV20-1 and TRBJ2-6; D might be TRBD2 (6 bases). This CDR3 contains 16 residues. The V and J ends lost 3 bases and 3 bases respectively, with 15 bases between them. Germline V gene sequence: CDR1 DFQATT, CDR2 SNEGSKA (reference sequence). DNA of the CDR3: TGCAGTGCTAGTGTCCATGGGGGACTTGGGGCCAACGTCCTGACTTTC. Protein sequence: CSASVHGGLGANVLTF.

By sample fraction, this clonotype is medium-sized. This chain connects TRBV28 to TRBJ2-5; D gene uncertain. Germline values: CDR1 MDHEN, CDR2 SYDVKM. The CDR3 covers 13 residues. The V and J ends lost 2 bases and 7 bases respectively, with 11 bases between them. The CDR3 DNA reads TGTGCCAGCAGTTTAGAGGATCTTGGGACCCAGTACTTC. It yields the protein CASSLEDLGTQYF.

The J gene is TRBJ1-2, the V gene TRBV2; D possibly corresponds to TRBD1 (6 bases). The germline gives CDR1 SNHLY, CDR2 FYNNEI. The germline V and J ends were trimmed by 6 bases and 8 bases, with 22 bases remaining between them. The CDR3 runs to 15 residues. CDR3 protein: CASRTADRIGQGYTF. CDR3 bases: TGTGCCAGCAGAACTGCGGACAGAATCGGGCAGGGCTACACCTTC. The entire variable domain, with the rest obtained from reference TRBV2 and TRBJ1-2, is as follows: EPEVTQTPSHQVTQMGQEVILRCVPISNHLYFYWYRQILGQKVEFLVSFYNNEISEKSEIFDDQFSVERPDGSNFTLKIRSTKLEDSAMYFCASRTADRIGQGYTFGSGTRLTVV.

The sample holds a few counts of this clonotype. The chain uses TRBV11-2 and TRBJ2-7, with D perhaps matching TRBD2 (6 bases). This CDR3 is built from 13 residues. Germline V gene data show CDR1 as SGHAT and CDR2 as FQNNGV. The V end lost 0 bases, the J end lost 5 bases, and 8 bases lay between the germline ends. CDR3 protein: CASSLDREDEQYF. The CDR3 region has the DNA TGTGCCAGCAGCTTAGACAGGGAGGACGAGCAGTACTTC.

This clonotype was counted a few times. The genes are TRBV9 and TRBJ2-5, with D perhaps TRBD1 or TRBD2 (5 bases each). The V end lost 3 bases, the J end lost 1 base, and 7 bases lay between the germline ends. The CDR3 covers 13 residues. CDR1 SGDLS and CDR2 YYNGEE come from the germline V gene. In nucleotides, the CDR3 is TGTGCCAGCAGCGCCGGGACCCAAGAGACCCAGTACTTC. Protein: CASSAGTQETQYF.